These 29 T cell receptor beta chains came from one sample sequenced in a study of spatial heterogeneity in lung cancer. Sample time point: sample taken at primary tumor resection. Whole RNA, isolated from tumor, nontumor lung or frozen PBMC, was sequenced without prior sorting. A single record per CDR3 protein comes from TCRdb applying MiXCR to the 5' RACE reads. In the table there are about 6,100 distinct CDR3 sequences, around 12% of which are singletons. The sequenced sample was normal lung tissue next to the tumor, obtained at surgery. Receptors originate from a male donor with early-stage non-small cell lung cancer.

This clonotype appeared many times. The rearrangement joins TRBV12-3 or TRBV12-4 to TRBJ2-3, with 7 positions matching TRBD2. This CDR3 spans 16 amino acids. J lost 2 bases, V lost 6 bases, and 11 bases had no gene match. The CDR3: CASSPGPSGHTDTQYF. In DNA form, the CDR3 reads TGTGCCAGCAGCCCCGGGCCTAGCGGCCACACAGATACGCAGTATTTT.

This clonotype came up many times. The chain recombines TRBV6-5 with TRBJ1-1; maybe TRBD1 (5 bases). V was shortened by 4 bases and J by 3 bases, with 12 bases between the two germline ends. This CDR3 region has 14 residues. Germline loops: CDR1 MNHEY, CDR2 SVGAGI. In nucleotides, the CDR3 is TGTGCCAGCAGTTTCAGACAGAGGGACACTGAAGCTTTCTTT. It encodes CASSFRQRDTEAFF.

This clonotype was counted between two and nine times. The chain links TRBV20-1 to TRBJ2-1; TRBD2 matches 7 bases. V dropped 0 bases and J dropped 6; count of bases not matched to a gene: 8. This CDR3 has 15 amino acids. The germline CDR1 and CDR2 sequences are DFQATT and SNEGSKA (reference sequence). Here the CDR3 reads CSARDLTGGVNEQFF. CDR3 sequence (DNA): TGCAGTGCTAGAGATCTAACGGGAGGAGTCAATGAGCAGTTCTTC.

This clonotype is medium-sized (0.01 to 0.1%) by share. The V gene is TRBV19, the J gene TRBJ1-5; D unresolved. The germline V and J ends were trimmed by 4 bases and 4 bases, with 5 bases remaining between them. Germline V gene data show CDR1 as LNHDA and CDR2 as SQIVND (reference sequence). The CDR3 consists of 12 residues. The CDR3 sequence is CASSNQNQPQHF. Written as DNA, the CDR3 is TGTGCCAGTAGTAATCAGAATCAGCCCCAGCATTTT.

This clonotype showed up many times. This chain uses TRBV25-1 with TRBJ2-2; 8 positions agree with TRBD2. Trimming removed 0 bases from V and 6 bases from J; junction bases left unmatched: 6. Germline CDR1 is MGHDK and CDR2 is SYGVNS. CDR3 length: 16 residues. DNA for the CDR3: TGTGCCAGCAGTGAATATACATCTAGCGGGTCCGGGGAGCTGTTTTTT. Its protein product is CASSEYTSSGSGELFF.

The table lists this clonotype with many counts. The J gene is TRBJ1-1, the V gene TRBV7-9; D remains unclear. In germline, CDR1 is SEHNR, CDR2 FQNEAQ (reference sequence). This CDR3 is 14 amino acids long. Between the trimmed V and J ends, which lost 3 bases and 4 bases, there was a span of 12 bases. CDR3 amino acids: CASSFSMGGTEAFF. CDR3 bases: TGTGCCAGCAGCTTCAGCATGGGCGGCACTGAAGCTTTCTTT.

By its share, this clonotype is medium-sized. The chain has TRBV16 and TRBJ1-6; weak D call: TRBD1 (6 bases). Germline CDR1 and CDR2: KGHSY and FQNENV. This CDR3 spans 13 amino acids. Trimming left V 4 bases short and J 9 bases short, with 10 bases between. This CDR3 reads CASSPRDTSPLHF. The CDR3 coding sequence is TGTGCCAGCAGCCCCCGGGACACTTCACCCCTCCACTTT.

This clonotype was counted ten times or more. J is TRBJ2-2 and V is TRBV4-3; D is unclear. Germline CDR1 reads LGHNA; CDR2 reads YSLEER. V gave up 1 base and J gave up 4 bases, with 13 bases separating them. This CDR3 region has 16 residues. The CDR3 DNA reads TGCGCCAGCAGCCAAGCTTCCGGGCTGGGCACCGGGGAGCTGTTTTTT. Its translation: CASSQASGLGTGELFF.

This clonotype came up many times. The V and J genes are TRBV30 and TRBJ2-1; 12 bases agree with TRBD2. Germline assignment: CDR1 GTSNPN and CDR2 SVGIG (reference sequence). V lost 1 base, J lost 5 bases, and 6 bases stayed unmatched. The CDR3 totals 16 residues. The CDR3 DNA is TGTGCCTGGAGTGGATTGGGACTAGCGGGCGACAATGAGCAGTTCTTC. This codes for CAWSGLGLAGDNEQFF.

This clonotype is medium-sized (0.01 to 0.1%) in the sample. This chain connects TRBV5-1 to TRBJ2-3; D is perhaps TRBD2 (5 bases). V lost 2 bases and J 2 bases, leaving 9 bases between the germline ends. Germline CDR1 reads SGHRS; CDR2 reads YFSETQ. This CDR3 is 14 amino acids long. CDR3: CASSFRLYTDTQYF. In nucleotides, the CDR3 is TGCGCCAGCAGCTTCCGACTATACACAGATACGCAGTATTTT.

By share of the sample, this clonotype is medium-sized (0.01 to 0.1%). The chain joins TRBV12-3 or TRBV12-4 to TRBJ1-1; the D is unclear. This CDR3 region has 14 residues. Trimming removed 7 bases from V and 4 bases from J, with 16 bases in between. The CDR3 nucleotides are TGTGCCAGCAAACGCACAGACATGGGCACTGAAGCTTTCTTT. It encodes CASKRTDMGTEAFF.

The table lists this clonotype with many counts. The genes are TRBV20-1 and TRBJ2-7, with D possibly called TRBD1 or TRBD2 (6 bases each). V was cut by 4 bases and J by 3 bases, with 16 bases left in between. Germline V lookup: CDR1 DFQATT, CDR2 SNEGSKA (reference sequence). This CDR3 is built from 14 residues. The CDR3 bases are TGCAGTGCTATCCGGGGGCCTCAGTACTACGAGCAGTACTTC. It is translated as CSAIRGPQYYEQYF.

This clonotype was observed many times. The chain combines TRBV6-2 or TRBV6-3 with TRBJ1-1, with a tentative D call TRBD1 (6 bases). V was pared by 3 bases and J by 1 base, with 12 bases between. The CDR3 runs 15 residues. The V gene's germline CDR1 is MNHEY and CDR2 SVGEGT. The CDR3, as DNA: TGTGCCAGCAGTTATGGACAGAAGGGGAACACTGAAGCTTTCTTT. Amino acids: CASSYGQKGNTEAFF.

This clonotype has a count of ten or more. The chain couples TRBV7-9 to TRBJ1-4; D remains ambiguous. Trimming pared 5 bases from V and 5 bases from J, leaving 15 bases between. This CDR3 is built from 15 residues. Germline V gene data show CDR1 as SEHNR and CDR2 as FQNEAQ (reference sequence). The CDR3 DNA reads TGTGCCAGCAGCCCCCCCGGAAGCCTGAATGAAAAACTGTTTTTT. It is translated as CASSPPGSLNEKLFF.

Judged by abundance, this clonotype is medium-sized (0.01 to 0.1%). The chain is built from TRBV10-3 and TRBJ2-7; D possibly corresponds to TRBD1 (5 bases). The germline V gene encodes CDR1 ENHRY and CDR2 SYGVKD. Between the trimmed V and J ends, which lost 6 bases and 7 bases, there was a span of 10 bases. This CDR3 has 11 amino acids. CDR3 in DNA: TGTGCCATCAGCTCGACAGCTGAGCAGTACTTC. Amino acids: CAISSTAEQYF.

Sample share makes this clonotype large (0.1 to 1%). This chain links TRBV29-1 with TRBJ2-3, with D possibly TRBD1 on 5 matching bases. Trimming cost V 7 bases and J 4 bases, with 9 bases left between them. Germline CDR1 reads SQVTM; CDR2 reads ANQGSEA. This CDR3 has 11 amino acids. DNA of the CDR3: TGCAGCGGAGGACAACCAGATACGCAGTATTTT. Protein sequence: CSGGQPDTQYF.

In this sample, this clonotype turned up many times. The J gene is TRBJ2-1, the V gene TRBV20-1; unclear D gene. Trimming shortened V by 6 bases and J by 5 bases, and 14 bases separated the two germline ends. CDR3 length: 13 residues. The germline V gene encodes CDR1 DFQATT and CDR2 SNEGSKA (reference sequence). CDR3 residues: CSAGWMTDNEQFF. The CDR3 DNA sequence: TGCAGTGCGGGCTGGATGACGGACAATGAGCAGTTCTTC.

This clonotype was observed many times. The J gene is TRBJ2-3, the V gene TRBV14, with TRBD1 as a possible D gene (5 bases). This CDR3 contains 13 residues. Trimming shortened V by 4 bases and J by 4 bases, and 9 bases separated the two germline ends. Per the germline V gene, CDR1 is SGHDN and CDR2 is FVKESK. The CDR3 protein is CASSPQGSDTQYF. DNA of the CDR3: TGTGCCAGCAGCCCCCAGGGATCAGATACGCAGTATTTT.

This clonotype has a count of ten or more. This CDR3 is CASSTGGGSPLHF. DNA of the CDR3: TGTGCCAGCAGCACCGGCGGCGGGTCACCCCTCCACTTT. V and J are TRBV7-2 and TRBJ1-6; D uncertain. V lost 5 bases and J 10 bases, leaving 12 bases between the germline ends. Per the germline V gene, CDR1 is SGHTA and CDR2 is FQGNSA. The CDR3 loop spans 13 amino acids.

This sequence joins TRBV5-1 and TRBJ2-7, with D maybe TRBD2 (5 bases). Trimming shortened V by 0 bases and J by 4 bases, and 5 bases separated the two germline ends. The germline CDR1 and CDR2 sequences are SGHRS and YFSETQ. The CDR3 contains 12 residues. In nucleotides, the CDR3 is TGCGCCAGCAGCTTGGGAGGGTACGAGCAGTACTTC. This translates into CASSLGGYEQYF.

This clonotype showed up many times. CDR3 amino acids: CASGGYPYEQYF. The CDR3 DNA is TGTGCCAGTGGGGGATACCCCTACGAGCAGTACTTC. The chain employs TRBV2 and TRBJ2-7; D may correspond to TRBD1 or TRBD2 (5 bases each). Trimming stripped 9 bases from V and 2 bases from J, with 11 bases between. This CDR3 is 12 amino acids long. Germline values: CDR1 SNHLY, CDR2 FYNNEI.

In this sample, this clonotype turned up a few times. This chain joins TRBV10-3 and TRBJ1-3, with a weak D call TRBD1 (5 bases). CDR3 length equals 17 residues. CDR1 and CDR2 from the germline V gene are ENHRY and SYGVKD. The V and J ends lost 3 bases and 1 base respectively, with 16 bases between them. The CDR3: CAISDSTRGLSGNTIYF. The CDR3 region has the DNA TGTGCCATCAGTGATTCCACTCGGGGCCTATCTGGAAACACCATATATTTT.

This chain connects TRBV7-8 to TRBJ2-3, with TRBD2 matching 7 bases. V lost 1 base to trimming and J lost 5 bases; unmatched junction nucleotides: 3. The length of the CDR3 is 14 residues. From germline, CDR1 is SGHVS and CDR2 FQNEAQ. This chain's CDR3 is CASSLVGEGDTQYF. CDR3 DNA sequence: TGTGCCAGCAGCTTAGTAGGGGAGGGAGATACGCAGTATTTT.

This clonotype showed up many times. DNA of the CDR3: TGTGCCAGCAGTGGTCCCGGGAGCTCCTACAATGAGCAGTTCTTC. Protein sequence: CASSGPGSSYNEQFF. This chain uses TRBV6-2 or TRBV6-3 with TRBJ2-1; a weak D match, TRBD2 (6 bases). With 5 bases removed from V and 0 bases from J, the gap between germline ends came to 11 bases. CDR3 length: 15 residues. From germline, CDR1 is MNHEY and CDR2 SVGEGT.

This clonotype was seen at least ten times. The rearrangement links TRBV9 to TRBJ2-7; no definite D call. The CDR3 has 12 residues. Looked up from germline, CDR1 is SGDLS and CDR2 is YYNGEE. V was trimmed by 0 bases and J by 1 base, leaving 2 bases between them. CDR3 protein: CASSVGSYEQYF. CDR3 nucleotides: TGTGCCAGCAGCGTAGGGTCCTACGAGCAGTACTTC.

This clonotype was recorded a few times. The chain couples TRBV20-1 to TRBJ2-7, with D tentatively TRBD1 (6 bases). The CDR3 runs to 16 residues. V lost 0 bases and J 3 bases, leaving 18 bases between the germline ends. From germline, CDR1 is DFQATT and CDR2 SNEGSKA (reference sequence). The CDR3: CSAREIRGRQLYEQYF. In DNA, the CDR3 is TGCAGTGCTAGAGAAATTAGGGGGAGACAACTCTACGAGCAGTACTTC.

This clonotype is deemed medium-sized. The rearrangement joins TRBV12-3 or TRBV12-4 to TRBJ2-3; 7 nucleotides agree with TRBD2. This CDR3 spans 16 amino acids. Trimming at V came to 5 bases and at J to 0 bases, leaving 8 bases not matched to a gene. CDR3 amino acids: CASSPTGSGSTDTQYF. CDR3 DNA sequence: TGTGCCAGCAGTCCAACAGGTAGCGGGAGCACAGATACGCAGTATTTT.

This clonotype was found many times. The chain uses TRBV6-6 and TRBJ1-1, with 8 bases that match TRBD1. The CDR3 spans 17 residues. V dropped 6 bases and J dropped 3; count of bases not matched to a gene: 15. Germline V lookup: CDR1 MNHNY, CDR2 SVGAGI (reference sequence). The chain's CDR3 is CASSRTGTGILHTEAFF. DNA for the CDR3: TGTGCCAGCAGCCGAACCGGGACAGGAATCCTTCACACTGAAGCTTTCTTT.

V usage is TRBV10-3 and J usage is TRBJ2-7; 8 nucleotides match TRBD1. The ends lost 7 bases at V and 2 bases at J; junction bases unmatched: 10. Germline V CDR1 and CDR2: ENHRY, SYGVKD. The CDR3 has 15 residues. The CDR3 reads CAINAPGQAAYEQYF. CDR3 sequence (DNA): TGTGCCATCAACGCCCCGGGACAGGCAGCCTACGAGCAGTACTTC.